The 20 T cell receptor beta chains below come from one sample, sequenced in a study of OX40 agonist ivuxolimab in advanced cancers. Clones were sequenced by immunoSEQ multiplex PCR, and TCRdb holds only the in-frame ones, with some missing. This sample has around 38,000 clones, with 92% found just once. Material: CD4+ or CD8+ T cells sorted from blood, obtained in a trial of the OX40 agonist ivuxolimab. These receptors were collected from an adult with an advanced solid tumor such as melanoma, head and neck, liver or kidney cancer.

The gene calls are TRBV25-1 and TRBJ1-3, with D unclear. Trimming removed 4 bases from V and 0 bases from J, with 13 bases in between. The CDR3 covers 16 residues. Looked up from germline, CDR1 is MGHDK and CDR2 is SYGVNS. The CDR3 DNA reads TGTGCCAGCAGTGCCCACAGTGGGAGCTCTGGAAACACCATATATTTT. This sequence encodes CASSAHSGSSGNTIYF.

This chain uses TRBV13 with TRBJ2-7; 9 nucleotides match TRBD1. Germline V gene sequence: CDR1 PRHDT, CDR2 FYEKMQ (reference sequence). V was pared by 4 bases and J by 4 bases, with 5 bases of the junction left unmatched. The CDR3 runs 14 residues. CDR3 nucleotide sequence: TGTGCCAGCAGCTCCCGGGACAGGGAGTACGAGCAGTACGTC. Translated, it gives CASSSRDREYEQYV.

The genes are TRBV5-1 and TRBJ2-7, with 10 bases lining up with TRBD1. Unmatched junction bases numbered 8, after V lost 4 bases and J lost 4 bases. The CDR3 has 15 amino acids. Looked up from germline, CDR1 is SGHRS and CDR2 is YFSETQ. CDR3 in amino acids: CASSHDRDRGYEQYF. The CDR3 bases are TGCGCCAGCAGCCACGACCGGGACAGGGGTTACGAGCAGTACTTC. The complete variable domain, with remaining parts taken from reference TRBV5-1 and TRBJ2-7, reads KAGVTQTPRYLIKTRGQQVTLSCSPISGHRSVSWYQQTPGQGLQFLFEYFSETQRNKGNFPGRFSGRQFSNSRSEMNVSTLELGDSALYLCASSHDRDRGYEQYFGPGTRLTVT.

This sequence joins TRBV28 and TRBJ2-1; TRBD2 aligns across 8 bases. The germline gives CDR1 MDHEN, CDR2 SYDVKM. The CDR3 loop spans 14 amino acids. The J segment lost 4 bases and the V segment lost 8 bases, leaving 7 bases of the junction unmatched. The CDR3, as DNA: TGTGCCAGCTCCGCGACTAGCGTTTACAATGAGCAGTTCTTC. This gives the protein CASSATSVYNEQFF.

The chain is built from TRBV5-3 and TRBJ2-5; no reliable D call. TRBV5-3 is sorted into the ORF group, with uncertain function. The CDR3 is 13 residues long. V lost 2 bases to trimming and J lost 2 bases, with 7 bases between them. CDR3 amino acids: CARSFCVQETQYF. In DNA, the CDR3 is TGTGCCAGAAGCTTCTGCGTTCAAGAGACCCAGTACTTC.

The chain uses TRBV7-2 and TRBJ2-7; the D gene is possibly TRBD2 (5 bases). Per germline, CDR1 SGHTA and CDR2 FQGNSA. Trimming cost V 3 bases and J 3 bases, with 9 bases left between them. This CDR3 has 13 amino acids. The CDR3 nucleotides are TGTGCCAGCAGCTTGACTAACCTCTACGAGCAGTACGTC. Its protein is CASSLTNLYEQYV.

This chain uses TRBV4-1 with TRBJ2-2, with a possible D match to TRBD1 (6 bases). Germline V gene lookup returns CDR1 MGHRA and CDR2 YSYEKL. Trimming took 0 bases from V and 6 from J, leaving 14 bases between them. The CDR3 covers 16 residues. CDR3 sequence: CASSQDGQGLAGELFF. The CDR3 DNA reads TGCGCCAGCAGCCAAGACGGCCAGGGGTTAGCCGGGGAGCTGTTTTTT.

The chain uses TRBV4-1 and TRBJ2-2; D might be TRBD1 (6 bases). The CDR3 consists of 16 residues. Trimming stripped 1 base from V and 2 bases from J, with 11 bases between. Germline V lookup: CDR1 MGHRA, CDR2 YSYEKL. CDR3 in amino acids: CASSQGRQVNTGELFF. The CDR3, as DNA: TGCGCCAGCAGCCAAGGTAGACAGGTTAACACCGGGGAGCTGTTTTTT.

V is TRBV7-9 and J is TRBJ2-5, with 12 bases fitting TRBD1. The CDR3 runs to 17 residues. V lost 5 bases to trimming and J lost 4 bases; unmatched junction nucleotides: 11. CDR1 SEHNR and CDR2 FQNEAQ come from the germline V gene (reference sequence). CDR3: CASSDPGQGAVGETQYF. The CDR3 bases are TGTGCCAGCAGCGATCCGGGACAGGGGGCAGTGGGAGAGACCCAGTACTTC.

V and J are TRBV5-6 and TRBJ2-7; the D gene is possibly TRBD1 (6 bases). This CDR3 contains 14 residues. Germline V gives CDR1 SGHDT, CDR2 YYEEEE. Trimming stripped 4 bases from V and 3 bases from J, with 14 bases between. The CDR3, as DNA: TGTGCCAGCAGCCCTCGGACAGACGTCTACGAGCAGTACGTC. The encoded protein is CASSPRTDVYEQYV.

This chain connects TRBV5-1 to TRBJ2-7, with 8 nucleotides matching TRBD2. J gave up 3 bases and V 6 bases, and 8 bases lay outside the gene matches. CDR3 length: 14 residues. Germline V gives CDR1 SGHRS, CDR2 YFSETQ. In DNA, the CDR3 is TGCGCCAGCACCCCCGCCGCGGGGGGCTACGAGCAGTACTTC. Translation gives CASTPAAGGYEQYF.

Concerning this clone itself: A read error may account for a junction end that differs from germline. The V call is TRBV7-9, the J call TRBJ1-2; 7 nucleotides agree with TRBD1. CDR3 length: 12 amino acids. Looked up from germline, CDR1 is SEHNR and CDR2 is FQNEAQ (reference sequence). This CDR3 reads CASSLARDSQNF. The CDR3 nucleotides read TGTGCCAGCAGCTTAGCGCGGGACAGTCAAAACTTC.

This clone was counted only a few times. The gene calls are TRBV9 and TRBJ1-2; no firm D call. The V end lost 0 bases, the J end lost 0 bases, and 6 bases lay between the germline ends. Germline V gene lookup returns CDR1 SGDLS and CDR2 YYNGEE. This CDR3 contains 14 residues. CDR3 sequence (DNA): TGTGCCAGCAGCGTAGCTGGCGCTAACTATGGCTACACCTTC. It specifies CASSVAGANYGYTF. The complete variable domain, with remaining parts taken from reference TRBV9 and TRBJ1-2, reads DSGVTQTPKHLITATGQRVTLRCSPRSGDLSVYWYQQSLDQGLQFLIQYYNGEERAKGNILERFSAQQFPDLHSELNLSSLELGDSALYFCASSVAGANYGYTFGSGTRLTVV.

The chain joins TRBV7-8 to TRBJ2-1; 8 positions match TRBD2. The CDR3 runs to 15 residues. CDR1 is SGHVS, CDR2 FQNEAQ, per germline. After removal of 5 bases from V and 2 bases from J, the junction contained 5 bases not matched to a gene. CDR3: CASSPRTSTYNEQFF. CDR3 DNA sequence: TGTGCCAGCAGCCCCAGGACTAGCACCTACAATGAGCAGTTCTTC. Using reference TRBV7-8 and TRBJ2-1 for the parts outside the CDR3, the full variable domain is GAGVSQSPRYKVAKRGQDVALRCDPISGHVSLFWYQQALGQGPEFLTYFQNEAQLDKSGLPSDRFFAERPEGSVSTLKIQRTQQEDSAVYLCASSPRTSTYNEQFFGPGTRLTVL.

The sample holds one count of this clone. The V gene is TRBV4-1, the J gene TRBJ2-1; 7 bases fit TRBD2. The CDR3 is 14 residues long. The germline gives CDR1 MGHRA, CDR2 YSYEKL. After removal of 4 bases from V and 4 bases from J, the junction contained 4 bases not matched to a gene. DNA of the CDR3: TGCGCCAGCAGCCCTACTAGCGAATACAATGAGCAGTTCTTC. Protein sequence: CASSPTSEYNEQFF.

This chain links TRBV28 with TRBJ2-3; the D gene is possibly TRBD2 (6 bases). The CDR3 length is 14 residues. The germline V gene has CDR1 MDHEN and CDR2 SYDVKM. The V gene lost 6 bases and the J gene lost 1 base, with 11 bases spanning the gap. The DNA of the CDR3 is TGTGCCAGCAGCTCTAGCGAACGCACAGATACGCAGTATTTT. Translated, it gives CASSSSERTDTQYF.

In the case of this clone: This probably arose from a read error, given a far larger clone one base away. At the DNA level, this CDR3 is encoded by other sequences in the same sample as well. V and J are TRBV5-1 and TRBJ2-1, with 10 bases fitting TRBD2. The CDR3 sequence is 17 residues long. Germline CDR1 SGHRS, CDR2 YFSETQ. The ends lost 0 bases at V and 1 base at J; junction bases unmatched: 4. The chain's CDR3 is CASSLEASGSSYNEQFF. The CDR3 bases are TGCGCCAGCAGCTTGGAGGCTAGCGGGAGTTCCTACAATGAGCAGTTCTTC.

The rearrangement links TRBV28 to TRBJ2-1; D is unclear. Germline CDR1 is MDHEN and CDR2 is SYDVKM. The V end was cut by 8 bases, the J end by 9 bases, with 11 bases between. This CDR3 comprises 11 residues. CDR3 coding DNA: TGTGCCAGCCAAGAAGGGTTTGAGCAGTTCTTC. Protein sequence: CASQEGFEQFF.

This clone was observed a single time. The V call is TRBV19, the J call TRBJ1-1; tentatively, D is TRBD1 (5 bases). Trimming left V 2 bases short and J 5 bases short, with 12 bases between. The CDR3 runs 14 residues. Germline CDR1 and CDR2: LNHDA and SQIVND (reference sequence). CDR3: CASSIRGGLTEAFF. The CDR3 DNA is TGTGCCAGTAGTATAAGGGGCGGGTTAACTGAAGCTTTCTTT.

The chain employs TRBV10-3 and TRBJ2-7, with 7 bases lining up with TRBD2. CDR1 is ENHRY, CDR2 SYGVKD, per germline. Unmatched junction bases numbered 14, after V lost 0 bases and J lost 0 bases. The CDR3 loop spans 19 amino acids. The CDR3 sequence is CAISESDLTLAASSYEQYF. DNA of the CDR3: TGTGCCATCAGTGAGTCGGATCTCACCCTAGCGGCTAGCTCCTACGAGCAGTACTTC.